Detailed here is one T cell receptor (beta chain). The data stem from a study of technical replicates of blood from a few donors. The J segment lost 6 bases and the V segment lost 4 bases, leaving 19 bases of the junction unmatched. Germline V CDR1 and CDR2: SEHNR, FQNEAQ (reference sequence). The CDR3 is 18 residues long. Produced via immunoSEQ multiplex PCR; TCRdb's table is partial and in-frame only. This sample yields about 60,000 clones, of which about 89% are seen a single time; roughly 5% belongs to the top ten. Sequenced: PBMCs. This sequence joins TRBV7-9 and TRBJ2-3, with 7 positions matching TRBD1. This TCR was recovered from a human donor in good health. Some clones in this sample may be carry-over from other donors' samples. CDR3 in DNA: TGTGCCAGCAGCTACCCCTCCGGCAGGGGGTTTTTAGAGGATACGCAGTATTTT. Translation: CASSYPSGRGFLEDTQYF.